The next 10 T cell receptor beta chains were all read from a single sample in a study of Graves' ophthalmopathy and Graves' hyperthyroidism. Amplifying from RNA transcripts, the study obtained TCR beta CDR3 regions. First-round RT-PCR with HTBI primers preceded a second-round multiplex PCR. MiXCR, applied by TCRdb to the multiplex PCR reads, yields one record per CDR3 protein. The sample has over a million distinct CDR3 sequences; about two fifths are singletons. Sequencing was carried out using peripheral blood or thyroid tissue (not recorded which). The source of these receptors is an adult man with Graves' hyperthyroidism.

The chain has TRBV2 and TRBJ2-2; 7 bases are a match to TRBD1. Germline CDR1 is SNHLY and CDR2 is FYNNEI. The CDR3 contains 17 residues. V dropped 6 bases and J dropped 0; count of bases not matched to a gene: 10. Written as DNA, the CDR3 is TGTGCCAGCAGCCAAGCACCTCAGGGGGCGAACACCGGGGAGCTGTTTTTT. Translation gives CASSQAPQGANTGELFF. The full variable domain, rest sourced from reference TRBV2 and TRBJ2-2, is EPEVTQTPSHQVTQMGQEVILRCVPISNHLYFYWYRQILGQKVEFLVSFYNNEISEKSEIFDDQFSVERPDGSNFTLKIRSTKLEDSAMYFCASSQAPQGANTGELFFGEGSRLTVL.

The rearrangement joins TRBV7-9 to TRBJ1-5; D ambiguous. The CDR3 runs 13 residues. Trimming removed 6 bases at V and 3 bases at J, with 9 bases between. The germline V gene encodes CDR1 SEHNR and CDR2 FQNEAQ (reference sequence). CDR3 amino acids: CASRREPNQPQHF. The CDR3 DNA follows: TGTGCCAGCAGACGGGAACCCAATCAGCCCCAGCATTTT.

V gene TRBV29-1 combines with J gene TRBJ2-7; D not certain. The germline V gene encodes CDR1 SQVTM and CDR2 ANQGSEA. The ends were cut back, 4 bases at V and 0 bases at J, with 10 bases in the middle. The CDR3 is 13 residues long. Here the CDR3 reads CSVGRTDSYEQYF. CDR3 DNA sequence: TGCAGCGTTGGCCGGACGGACTCCTACGAGCAGTACTTC.

V and J are TRBV20-1 and TRBJ1-2; the D is unclear. The CDR3 is 13 residues long. The V gene lost 0 bases and the J gene lost 6 bases, with 11 bases spanning the gap. Germline V gene lookup returns CDR1 DFQATT and CDR2 SNEGSKA (reference sequence). CDR3 sequence reads: CSARDQSADGYTF. The CDR3 coding sequence is TGCAGTGCTAGAGACCAGTCGGCGGATGGCTACACCTTC.

Many counts were recorded for this clonotype. The chain has TRBV5-1 and TRBJ1-2; 7 nucleotides match TRBD1. CDR3 length: 14 amino acids. V dropped 4 bases and J dropped 6; count of bases not matched to a gene: 9. Germline CDR1 reads SGHRS; CDR2 reads YFSETQ. The CDR3 coding sequence is TGCGCCAGCAGCCCTTACGACAGGGCAGATGGCTACACCTTC. It specifies CASSPYDRADGYTF.

This clonotype was counted at least ten times. This chain connects TRBV19 to TRBJ1-5; D is uncertain. V lost 3 bases to trimming and J lost 2 bases, with 11 bases between them. The CDR3 consists of 15 residues. Germline V gene data show CDR1 as LNHDA and CDR2 as SQIVND (reference sequence). The CDR3 is CASSMRDLGNQPQHF. The CDR3 DNA reads TGTGCCAGTAGTATGAGAGATTTGGGCAATCAGCCCCAGCATTTT.

Details on this clonotype: A clone one base away is much larger, so this may be a read error. This chain links TRBV10-2 with TRBJ2-7; D is ambiguous. CDR3 length equals 13 residues. CDR1 is WSHSY, CDR2 SAAADI, per germline. The CDR3: CAGRTRNAYEQYF. CDR3 nucleotide sequence: TGTGCCGGCAGAACCAGGAATGCCTACGAGCAGTACTTC.

The chain combines TRBV11-2 with TRBJ2-5; D possibly corresponds to TRBD1 (6 bases). V shed 5 bases and J shed 4 bases, with 14 bases lying between them. This CDR3 is 14 amino acids long. Germline V gene lookup returns CDR1 SGHAT and CDR2 FQNNGV. The CDR3, as DNA: TGTGCCAGCAGCCCACAGGGACCTATAGAGACCCAGTACTTC. Translation: CASSPQGPIETQYF.

Ten or more counts support this clonotype. The chain links TRBV7-9 to TRBJ1-1; no clear D gene. V was cut by 2 bases and J by 4 bases, with 5 bases left in between. The CDR3 sequence is 12 residues long. From germline, CDR1 is SEHNR and CDR2 FQNEAQ (reference sequence). This CDR3 reads CASSLFSTEAFF. Here the CDR3 DNA reads TGTGCCAGCAGCTTATTCAGCACTGAAGCTTTCTTT.

On this clonotype itself: The junction and the germline gene differ at one end; a read error may be behind it. The chain uses TRBV20-1 and TRBJ2-7; possible D gene TRBD2, 6 bases. The CDR3 totals 15 residues. Germline-derived CDR1 and CDR2 are DFQATT and SNEGSKA (reference sequence). The CDR3 DNA is TGCAGTGCTAGAGATCTTGCGGGGAGAGCCTACGAGCATTACTTC. Translation gives CSARDLAGRAYEHYF.